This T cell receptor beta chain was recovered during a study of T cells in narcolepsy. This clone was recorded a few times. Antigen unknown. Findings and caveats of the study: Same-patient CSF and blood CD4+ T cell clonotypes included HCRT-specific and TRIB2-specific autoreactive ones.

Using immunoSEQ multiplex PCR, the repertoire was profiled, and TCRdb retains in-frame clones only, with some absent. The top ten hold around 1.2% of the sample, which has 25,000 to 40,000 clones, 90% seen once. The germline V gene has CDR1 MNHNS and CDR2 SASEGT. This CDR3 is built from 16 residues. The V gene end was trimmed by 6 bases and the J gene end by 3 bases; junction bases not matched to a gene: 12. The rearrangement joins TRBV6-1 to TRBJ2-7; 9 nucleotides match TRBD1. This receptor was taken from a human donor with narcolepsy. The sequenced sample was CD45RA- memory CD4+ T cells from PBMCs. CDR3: CASSEKNRGPYYEQYF. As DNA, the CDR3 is TGTGCCAGCAGCGAAAAGAACAGGGGGCCCTACTACGAGCAGTACTTC.